The following is a T cell receptor beta chain sequence with its context. This record comes from a study of blood T cell repertoires in COVID-19. Study context: Acute and convalescent COVID-19 specimens originated in the United States, Italy and Spain. T cells, B-cell-depleted T cells, or PBMCs provided the cDNA or gDNA that served as material.

Original processing notes: Reference gene primer amplification yielded estimated nucleated cell counts. The repertoire was sequenced with immunoSEQ multiplex PCR; TCRdb's copy has only in-frame clones and lacks some. V and J calls and clone size are given by that table; D and trimming were obtained from the DNA. The sample yields about 360,000 clones, around 84% seen once. Germline CDR1 reads LNHDA; CDR2 reads SQIVND (reference sequence). V was pared by 4 bases and J by 4 bases, with 5 bases of the junction left unmatched. This CDR3 has 15 amino acids. Sequenced input: peripheral blood. This chain uses TRBV19 with TRBJ2-1, with 9 positions matching TRBD1. This TCR derives from a human donor in a cohort sampled during active COVID-19. The CDR3 here is CASSRGTGTYNEQFF. CDR3 bases: TGTGCCAGTAGTAGGGGGACAGGGACATACAATGAGCAGTTCTTC.